The 13 T cell receptor beta chains in this list originate from one sample, sequenced in a study of blood T cell repertoires in COVID-19 (dated by TCRdb to the early 2020s). The library was produced with the immunoSEQ multiplex PCR assay. TCRdb carries this immuneACCESS record with in-frame sequences only. Its versions omit some clonotypes, under half of them owing to an unresolved V gene in the studies checked, with the rest unexplained. The sample table contains under 200,000 clones; only one count was recorded for roughly 87% of them. Of the sample, approximately 10% falls within the top ten clones. Sequenced sample: PBMCs or T cells enriched from blood (not recorded which). These receptors originate from a man between 45 and 60 years old who had recovered from COVID-19.

This chain links TRBV24-1 with TRBJ1-5; weak D call: TRBD1 (6 bases). The CDR3 spans 21 residues. Germline assignment: CDR1 KGHDR and CDR2 SFDVKD. V was shortened by 0 bases and J by 0 bases, with 23 bases between the two germline ends. The CDR3 region has the DNA TGTGCCACCAGTGATTTGCCCCACAACCGGGACACCTATAATAGCAATCAGCCCCAGCATTTT. Its translation: CATSDLPHNRDTYNSNQPQHF.

The chain has TRBV2 and TRBJ2-3; 9 bases fit TRBD1. V shed 5 bases, J shed 0 bases, and the junction held 9 bases outside the gene matches. Germline CDR1 SNHLY, CDR2 FYNNEI. There are 17 residues in the CDR3. The CDR3 loop reads CASSTTGQGPSTDTQYF. Here the CDR3 DNA reads TGTGCCAGCAGTACCACCGGACAGGGGCCAAGCACAGATACGCAGTATTTT.

This clone has a single count. This rearrangement joins TRBV7-8 to TRBJ2-6; 7 bases are shared with TRBD1. The CDR3 spans 19 residues. CDR1 and CDR2 (germline): SGHVS, FQNEAQ. J gave up 0 bases and V 4 bases, and 12 bases lay outside the gene matches. CDR3 sequence reads: CASSSGTAFGHSGANVLTF. For the CDR3, the DNA is TGTGCCAGCAGCTCCGGGACAGCCTTTGGGCACTCTGGGGCCAACGTCCTGACTTTC.

For the CDR3, the DNA is TGTGCCTCCATGGGGACTAGCGGGAAGCGCGCGAACACCGGGGAGCTGTTTTTT. Translated: CASMGTSGKRANTGELFF. The chain employs TRBV24-1 and TRBJ2-2; TRBD2 matches at 13 bases. The CDR3 is made up of 18 amino acids. Looked up from germline, CDR1 is KGHDR and CDR2 is SFDVKD. J was trimmed by 0 bases and V by 12 bases; bases with no gene match: 12.

The V gene is TRBV6-5, the J gene TRBJ1-2; 9 positions agree with TRBD1. With 5 bases clipped from V and 6 bases from J, the junction kept 4 bases outside the gene matches. Germline CDR1 reads MNHEY; CDR2 reads SVGAGI. The CDR3 covers 13 residues. The CDR3 protein is CASSRGQGHGYTF. CDR3 DNA: TGTGCCAGCAGTCGTGGACAGGGGCATGGCTACACCTTC.

The chain combines TRBV19 with TRBJ2-7, with 11 positions matching TRBD1. The germline V gene encodes CDR1 LNHDA and CDR2 SQIVND (reference sequence). V shed 6 bases and J 5 bases; nucleotides not matched to a gene: 6. The CDR3 is 14 residues long. CDR3 loop: CASRGTGGLNEQYF. CDR3 DNA sequence: TGTGCCAGTAGGGGGACAGGGGGTTTGAACGAGCAGTACTTC.

The J gene is TRBJ2-7, the V gene TRBV27; D uncertain. The CDR3 is made up of 12 amino acids. The germline CDR1 and CDR2 sequences are MNHEY and SMNVEV (reference sequence). The V gene lost 3 bases and the J gene lost 4 bases, with 7 bases spanning the gap. As DNA, the CDR3 is TGTGCCAGCAGTTTGAACAGATACGAGCAGTACTTC. This encodes CASSLNRYEQYF.

This clone was detected only a few times. The rearrangement links TRBV27 to TRBJ1-6; D unclear. The germline V gene encodes CDR1 MNHEY and CDR2 SMNVEV (reference sequence). V shed 7 bases and J shed 0 bases, with 7 bases lying between them. The CDR3 runs to 14 residues. The CDR3 nucleotides read TGTGCCAGCAAATGGAGCTCCTATAATTCACCCCTCCACTTT. It codes for CASKWSSYNSPLHF.

This chain uses TRBV18 with TRBJ2-2, with 7 bases that match TRBD2. CDR3 length: 15 residues. Germline V lookup: CDR1 KGHSH, CDR2 LQKENI. Losses at the gene ends were 5 bases for V and 8 bases for J; bases not matched to a gene: 11. The chain's CDR3 is CASSGLAATEGELFF. In DNA, the CDR3 is TGTGCCAGCTCAGGGCTAGCGGCCACCGAAGGGGAGCTGTTTTTT. The full variable domain, in which reference TRBV18 and TRBJ2-2 provide the parts outside the CDR3, is NAGVMQNPRHLVRRRGQEARLRCSPMKGHSHVYWYRQLPEEGLKFMVYLQKENIIDESGMPKERFSAEFPKEGPSILRIQQVVRGDSAAYFCASSGLAATEGELFFGEGSRLTVL.

This chain uses TRBV6-4 with TRBJ2-7; no clear D. The CDR3 is made up of 14 amino acids. Germline V CDR1 and CDR2: MRHNA, SNTAGT. V was pared by 8 bases and J by 5 bases, with 19 bases between. CDR3 sequence (DNA): TGTGCCAGCCCCGCGGCGAGCCGAGTGAACGAGCAGTACTTC. It yields the protein CASPAASRVNEQYF.

This clone came up once. The rearrangement joins TRBV18 to TRBJ2-3; 11 nucleotides agree with TRBD2. V lost 3 bases and J lost 1; bases outside the gene matches: 3. CDR1 KGHSH and CDR2 LQKENI come from the germline V gene. The CDR3 runs 16 residues. The CDR3 coding sequence is TGTGCCAGCTCACCCCCGGGACTAGCGGGCACAGATACGCAGTATTTT. Translation: CASSPPGLAGTDTQYF.

In its sample, this clone was seen once. This rearrangement joins TRBV25-1 to TRBJ2-7; unclear D gene. The germline gives CDR1 MGHDK, CDR2 SYGVNS. The CDR3 extends over 12 amino acids. V dropped 5 bases and J dropped 3 bases, with 8 bases sitting between them. The CDR3 is CASSHSHYEQYF. The CDR3 DNA reads as TGTGCCAGCAGTCACAGCCACTACGAGCAGTACTTC.

Only one count was recorded for this clone. The J gene is TRBJ2-1, the V gene TRBV18; 7 nucleotides align to TRBD1. The V gene's germline CDR1 is KGHSH and CDR2 LQKENI. The length of the CDR3 is 17 residues. The junction had 11 bases not matched to a gene; V was cut back by 2 bases and J by 4 bases. The CDR3 bases are TGTGCCAGCTCACCAGGAAGTGGGACAGCCTATTACAATGAGCAGTTCTTC. This translates into CASSPGSGTAYYNEQFF.